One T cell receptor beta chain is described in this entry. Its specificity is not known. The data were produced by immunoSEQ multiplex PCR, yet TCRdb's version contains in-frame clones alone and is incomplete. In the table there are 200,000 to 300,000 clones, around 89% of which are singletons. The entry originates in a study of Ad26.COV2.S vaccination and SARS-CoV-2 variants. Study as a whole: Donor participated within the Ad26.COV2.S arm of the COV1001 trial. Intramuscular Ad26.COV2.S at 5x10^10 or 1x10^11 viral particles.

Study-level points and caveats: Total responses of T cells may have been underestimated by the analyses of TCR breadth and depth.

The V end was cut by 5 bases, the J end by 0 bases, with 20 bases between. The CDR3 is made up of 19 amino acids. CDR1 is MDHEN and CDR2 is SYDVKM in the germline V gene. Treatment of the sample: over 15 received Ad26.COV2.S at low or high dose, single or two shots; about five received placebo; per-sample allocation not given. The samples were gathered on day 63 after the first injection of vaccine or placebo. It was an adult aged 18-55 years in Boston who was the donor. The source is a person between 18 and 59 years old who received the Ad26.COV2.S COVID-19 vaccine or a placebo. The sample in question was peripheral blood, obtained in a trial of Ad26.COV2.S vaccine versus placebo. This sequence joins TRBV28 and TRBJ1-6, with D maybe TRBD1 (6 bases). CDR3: CASSPLGGHPSSYNSPLHF. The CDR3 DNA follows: TGTGCCAGCAGTCCCCTTGGGGGCCATCCGAGCTCCTATAATTCACCCCTCCACTTT.